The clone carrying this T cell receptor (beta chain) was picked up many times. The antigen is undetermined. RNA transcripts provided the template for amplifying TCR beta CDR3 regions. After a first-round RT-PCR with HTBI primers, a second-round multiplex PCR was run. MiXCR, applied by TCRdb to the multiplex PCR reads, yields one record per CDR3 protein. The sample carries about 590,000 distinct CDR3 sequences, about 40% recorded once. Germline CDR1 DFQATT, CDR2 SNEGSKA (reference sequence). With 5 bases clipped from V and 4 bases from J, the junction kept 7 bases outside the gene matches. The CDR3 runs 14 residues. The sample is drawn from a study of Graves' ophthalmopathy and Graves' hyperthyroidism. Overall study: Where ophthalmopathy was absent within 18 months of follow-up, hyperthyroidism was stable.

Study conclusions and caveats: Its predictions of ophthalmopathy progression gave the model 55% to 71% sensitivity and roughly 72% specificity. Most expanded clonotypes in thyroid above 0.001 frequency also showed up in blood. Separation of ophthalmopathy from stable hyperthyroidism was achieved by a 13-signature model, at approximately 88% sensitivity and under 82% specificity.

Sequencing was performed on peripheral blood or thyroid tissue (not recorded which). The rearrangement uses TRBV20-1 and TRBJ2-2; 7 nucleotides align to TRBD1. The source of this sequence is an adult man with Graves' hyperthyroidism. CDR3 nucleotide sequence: TGCAGTGCTCGACAGGGAGAGAGCACCGGGGAGCTGTTTTTT. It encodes CSARQGESTGELFF.